These 5 T cell receptor beta chains were sequenced from one sample in a study of shared clonotypes between healthy human individuals. The assay was immunoSEQ multiplex PCR, and TCRdb's table has in-frame clones only and misses some. Of millions of clones listed, around nine tenths are singletons. The sequenced material came from naive CD4+ T cells sorted from blood. Subset indicated: CD45RA+ positively selected. The receptors were gathered from a man between 18 and 29 years old in good health.

The chain joins TRBV2 to TRBJ1-1; 9 nucleotides match TRBD1. The CDR3 sequence is 15 residues long. Per the germline V gene, CDR1 is SNHLY and CDR2 is FYNNEI. V lost 4 bases to trimming and J lost 1 base; unmatched junction nucleotides: 4. CDR3 amino acids: CASSGLDRGNTEAFF. The DNA for the CDR3 is TGTGCCAGCAGTGGATTGGACAGGGGGAACACTGAAGCTTTCTTT. Complete variable domain (other parts from reference TRBV2 and TRBJ1-1): EPEVTQTPSHQVTQMGQEVILRCVPISNHLYFYWYRQILGQKVEFLVSFYNNEISEKSEIFDDQFSVERPDGSNFTLKIRSTKLEDSAMYFCASSGLDRGNTEAFFGQGTRLTVV.

V gene TRBV10-3 combines with J gene TRBJ2-7; TRBD1 aligns across 8 bases. The CDR3 totals 15 residues. J was trimmed by 7 bases and V by 6 bases; bases with no gene match: 14. Germline CDR1 is ENHRY and CDR2 is SYGVKD. Here the CDR3 DNA reads TGTGCCATCAGGGACAGGGTAACAGGCCTAGGGGAGCAGTACTTC. Its translation is CAIRDRVTGLGEQYF.

This chain connects TRBV20-1 to TRBJ2-5; D unclear. The germline CDR1 and CDR2 sequences are DFQATT and SNEGSKA (reference sequence). V lost 5 bases and J lost 5, with 9 bases in between. The CDR3 runs to 11 residues. The CDR3 DNA is TGCAGTGCTCGGCCCTCGGAGACCCAGTACTTC. Its protein is CSARPSETQYF.

This chain links TRBV30 with TRBJ2-7, with 7 nucleotides matching TRBD2. J lost 2 bases, V lost 4 bases, and 11 bases had no gene match. CDR1 and CDR2 from the germline V gene are GTSNPN and SVGIG (reference sequence). The CDR3 contains 15 residues. DNA for the CDR3: TGTGCCTGGACCCCACCCGGTCGGGGGGCCTACGAGCAGTACTTC. Translation gives CAWTPPGRGAYEQYF.

The chain recombines TRBV28 with TRBJ1-2; D is uncertain. Trimming pared 4 bases from V and 2 bases from J, leaving 14 bases between. The CDR3 consists of 15 residues. Looked up from germline, CDR1 is MDHEN and CDR2 is SYDVKM. The CDR3, as DNA: TGTGCCAGCAGTTGGATCCTTTTGGAGAACTATGGCTACACCTTC. Translation: CASSWILLENYGYTF.